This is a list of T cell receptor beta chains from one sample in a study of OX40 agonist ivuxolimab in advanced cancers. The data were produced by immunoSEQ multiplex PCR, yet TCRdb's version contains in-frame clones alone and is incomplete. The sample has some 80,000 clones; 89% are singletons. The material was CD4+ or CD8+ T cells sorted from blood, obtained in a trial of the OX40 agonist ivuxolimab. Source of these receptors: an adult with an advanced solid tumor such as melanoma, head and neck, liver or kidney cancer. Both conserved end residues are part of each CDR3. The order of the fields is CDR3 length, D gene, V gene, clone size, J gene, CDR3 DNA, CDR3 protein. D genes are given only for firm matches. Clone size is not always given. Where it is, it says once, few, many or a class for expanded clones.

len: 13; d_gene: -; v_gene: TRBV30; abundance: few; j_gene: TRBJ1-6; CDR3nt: TGTGCCTGGAGTCTGAAAGGGTATTCACCCCTCCACTTT; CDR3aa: CAWSLKGYSPLHF
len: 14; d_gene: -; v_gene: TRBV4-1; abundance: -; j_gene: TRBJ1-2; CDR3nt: TGCGCCAGCAGCCAAGATCGAGGGGTACAAGGCTACACCTTC; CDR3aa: CASSQDRGVQGYTF
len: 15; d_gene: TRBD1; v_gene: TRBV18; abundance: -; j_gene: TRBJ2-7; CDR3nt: TGTGCCAGCTCACCAGGCTCTCGACAGGGGGCCGAGCAGTACTTC; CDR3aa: CASSPGSRQGAEQYF
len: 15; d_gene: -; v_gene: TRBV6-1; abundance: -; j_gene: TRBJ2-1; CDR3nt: TGTGCCAGCACGTTCAGGGGAACATCCTACAATGAGCAGTTCTTC; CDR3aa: CASTFRGTSYNEQFF
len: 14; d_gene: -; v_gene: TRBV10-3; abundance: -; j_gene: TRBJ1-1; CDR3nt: TGTGCCAGCAAGACAGTCCCACTGGGCACTGAAGCTTTCTTT; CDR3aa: CASKTVPLGTEAFF
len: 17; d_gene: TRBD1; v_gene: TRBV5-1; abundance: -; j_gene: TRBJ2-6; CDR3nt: TGCGCCAGTACCGGCGGGACAGGCCTCTCTGGGGCCAACGTCCTGACTTTC; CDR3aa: CASTGGTGLSGANVLTF
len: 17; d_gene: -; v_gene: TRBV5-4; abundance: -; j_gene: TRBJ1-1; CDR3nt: TGTGCCAGCAGCTTCCACGGGAAGGGAAGCATGAACACTGAAGCTTTCTTT; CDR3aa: CASSFHGKGSMNTEAFF
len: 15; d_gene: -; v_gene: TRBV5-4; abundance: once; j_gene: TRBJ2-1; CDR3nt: TGTGCCAGCAGCTTGGATAGGGGCTCCTACAATGAGCAGTTCTTC; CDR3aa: CASSLDRGSYNEQFF
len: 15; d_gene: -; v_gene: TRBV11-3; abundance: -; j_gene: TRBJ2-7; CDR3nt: TGTGCCAGCAGCTTAGAAGGAGGAATTACCTACGAGCAGTACTTC; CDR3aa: CASSLEGGITYEQYF
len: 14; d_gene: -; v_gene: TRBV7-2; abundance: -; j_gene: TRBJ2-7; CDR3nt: TGTGCCAGCAGCTTCTCGGGGGCGTCCTACGAGCAGTACTTC; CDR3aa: CASSFSGASYEQYF
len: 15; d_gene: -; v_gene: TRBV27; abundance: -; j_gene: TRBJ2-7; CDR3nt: TGTGCCAGCAGTTTCGGGCAGGTCCTTTCCGGAGAGCAGTACTTC; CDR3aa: CASSFGQVLSGEQYF
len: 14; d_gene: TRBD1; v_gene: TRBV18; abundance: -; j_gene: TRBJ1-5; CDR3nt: TGTGCCAGCTCACCAGGGGACAGCCATCAGCCCCAGCATTTT; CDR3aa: CASSPGDSHQPQHF
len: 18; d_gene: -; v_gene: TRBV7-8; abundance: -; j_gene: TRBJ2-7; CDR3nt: TGTGCCAGCAGCGCACTGAGAGGGGGTAGGCCCGGGGGCTACGAGCAGTACTTC; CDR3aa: CASSALRGGRPGGYEQYF
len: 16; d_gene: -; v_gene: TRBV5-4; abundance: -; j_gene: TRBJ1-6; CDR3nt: TGTGCCAGCAGCGATGGCCGCGCTAAATCTAATTCACCCCTCCACTTT; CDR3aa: CASSDGRAKSNSPLHF
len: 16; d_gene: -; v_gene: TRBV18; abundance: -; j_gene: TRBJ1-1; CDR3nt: TGTGCCAGCTCACCACCGGGAGGTTCCATGAACACTGAAGCTTTCTTT; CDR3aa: CASSPPGGSMNTEAFF
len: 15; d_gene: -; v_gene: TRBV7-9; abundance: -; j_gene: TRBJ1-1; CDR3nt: TGTGCCAGCAGCTCCTACAGGGAGGGGAACACTGAAGCTTTCTTT; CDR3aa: CASSSYREGNTEAFF
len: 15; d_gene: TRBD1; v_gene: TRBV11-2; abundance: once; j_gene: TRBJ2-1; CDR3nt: TGTGCCAGCAGCTTGGGACAGGTGACCGGGGATGAGCAGTTCTTC; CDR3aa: CASSLGQVTGDEQFF
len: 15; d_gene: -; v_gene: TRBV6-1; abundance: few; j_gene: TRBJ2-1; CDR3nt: TGTGCCAGCAGTGTTTTGGTATTCACCTACAATGAGCAGTTCTTC; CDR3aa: CASSVLVFTYNEQFF
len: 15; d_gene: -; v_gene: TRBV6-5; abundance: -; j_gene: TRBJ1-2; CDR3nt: TGTGCCAGCAGTTCCGGGACGCTGCTGGACTATGGCTACACCTTC; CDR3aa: CASSSGTLLDYGYTF
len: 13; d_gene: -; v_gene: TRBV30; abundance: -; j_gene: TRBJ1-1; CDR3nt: TGTGCCTGGAGTGGGGCGGCGAACACTGAAGCTTTCTTT; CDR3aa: CAWSGAANTEAFF
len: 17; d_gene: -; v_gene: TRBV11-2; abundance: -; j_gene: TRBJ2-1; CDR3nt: TGTGCCAGCAGCTTAGGGGCGCGCGGAAGCTCCTACAATGAGCAGTTCTTC; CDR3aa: CASSLGARGSSYNEQFF
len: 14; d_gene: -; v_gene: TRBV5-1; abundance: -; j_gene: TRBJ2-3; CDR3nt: TGCGCCAGCAGCTTGGCGGTGGCGGCAGATACGCAGTATTTT; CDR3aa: CASSLAVAADTQYF
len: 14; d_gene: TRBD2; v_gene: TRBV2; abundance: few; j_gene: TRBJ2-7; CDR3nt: TGTGCCACCGACCCAACTAGCGGGACGGGCGAGCAGTACTTC; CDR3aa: CATDPTSGTGEQYF
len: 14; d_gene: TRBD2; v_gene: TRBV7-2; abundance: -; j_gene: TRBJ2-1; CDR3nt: TGTGCCAGCAGCTTAAGGCTAGCGGGAGATGAGCAGTTCTTC; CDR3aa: CASSLRLAGDEQFF
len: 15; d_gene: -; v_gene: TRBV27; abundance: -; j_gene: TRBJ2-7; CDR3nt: TGTGCCAGCAGTTTATCGTCCGGGGGCACCTACGAGCAGTACTTC; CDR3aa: CASSLSSGGTYEQYF
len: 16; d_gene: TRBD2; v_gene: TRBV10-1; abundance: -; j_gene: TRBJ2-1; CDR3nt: TGCGCCAGCAGCGGGACTAGCGGGGATTCCTACAATGAGCAGTTCTTC; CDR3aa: CASSGTSGDSYNEQFF
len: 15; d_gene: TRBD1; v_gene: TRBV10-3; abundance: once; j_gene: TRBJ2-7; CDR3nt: TGTGCCATCAGTGAGACCGGGACAGGAGGTTACGAGCAGTACTTC; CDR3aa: CAISETGTGGYEQYF
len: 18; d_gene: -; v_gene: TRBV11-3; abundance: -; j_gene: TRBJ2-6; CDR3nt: TGTGCCAGCAGCTTGTATCGATCAGGGGCGGCTGGGGCCAACGTCCTGACTTTC; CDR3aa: CASSLYRSGAAGANVLTF
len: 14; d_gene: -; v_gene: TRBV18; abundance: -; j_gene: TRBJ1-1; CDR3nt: TGTGCCAGCTCAGGGGACCTTTCGGGGACTGAAGCTTTCTTT; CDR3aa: CASSGDLSGTEAFF
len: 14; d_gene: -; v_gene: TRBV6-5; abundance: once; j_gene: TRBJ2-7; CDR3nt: TGTGCCAGCAGGGAGAGGGGCAATTCCTACGAGCAGTACTTC; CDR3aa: CASRERGNSYEQYF
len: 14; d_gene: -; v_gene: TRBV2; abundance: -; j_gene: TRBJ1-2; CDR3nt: TGTGCCAGCAGTGAAGTTGCAGCTAACTATGGCTACACCTTC; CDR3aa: CASSEVAANYGYTF
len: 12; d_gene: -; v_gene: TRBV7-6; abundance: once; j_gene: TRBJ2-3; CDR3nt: TGTGCCAGCAGCTCCGGGTTGGATACGCAGTATTTT; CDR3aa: CASSSGLDTQYF
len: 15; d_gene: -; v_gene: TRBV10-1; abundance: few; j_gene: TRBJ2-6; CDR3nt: TGCGCCAGCAGTGATCCCCTCTCTGGGGCCAACGTCCTGACTTTC; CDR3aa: CASSDPLSGANVLTF
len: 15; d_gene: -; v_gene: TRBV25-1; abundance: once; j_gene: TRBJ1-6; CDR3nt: TGTGCCAGCAGTGAATTTGCACAGGCCAACTCACCCCTCCACTTT; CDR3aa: CASSEFAQANSPLHF
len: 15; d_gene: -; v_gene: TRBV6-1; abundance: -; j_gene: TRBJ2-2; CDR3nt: TGTGCCAGCAGTGAACGCAGGGTCGAAACCGGGGAGCTGTTTTTT; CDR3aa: CASSERRVETGELFF
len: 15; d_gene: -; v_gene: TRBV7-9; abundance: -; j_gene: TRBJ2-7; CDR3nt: TGTGCCAGCAGCCCCGCATGGACAGTTCCTGGCGAGCAGTACTTC; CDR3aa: CASSPAWTVPGEQYF
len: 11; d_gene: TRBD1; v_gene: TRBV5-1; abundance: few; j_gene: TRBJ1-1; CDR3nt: TGCGCCAGCAGCCCGGACAGGGGGCTTTTCTTT; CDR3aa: CASSPDRGLFF
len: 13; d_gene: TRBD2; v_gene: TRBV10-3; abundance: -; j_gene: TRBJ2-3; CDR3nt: TGTGCCTTCGGGCGGGAGGACACAGATACGCAGTATTTT; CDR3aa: CAFGREDTDTQYF
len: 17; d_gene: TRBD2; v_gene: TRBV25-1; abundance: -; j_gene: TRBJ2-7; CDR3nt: TGTGCCAGCAGTGAATCCAGAGGACTAGCGGGAGGGGACGAGCAGTACTTC; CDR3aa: CASSESRGLAGGDEQYF